This record concerns one TCR beta chain sequence. The antigen is unknown. The ends lost 3 bases at V and 8 bases at J; junction bases unmatched: 12. CDR3 length: 15 amino acids. The germline V gene encodes CDR1 DFQATT and CDR2 SNEGSKA (reference sequence). The data are from a study of T-cell memory formation after mild COVID-19. Study information: Largely donor-specific TCR clusters were found. Whole-study results and caveats: There was no confirmation that second-wave clones peaking on day 37 were SARS-CoV-2 specific. Contracting CD8+ clones were enriched in EMRA, CD4+ mainly in CM and EM.

MiXCR, run by TCRdb on the 5' RACE reads, gives a single entry per CDR3 protein. There are over 500,000 distinct CDR3 sequences in the sample; 17% occur only once, and around 8.1% lies in the top ten. Sequences were obtained from PBMCs or a T cell subset sorted from them (not recorded which). V and J are TRBV20-1 and TRBJ1-2, with 10 bases fitting TRBD1. The TCR was taken from an adult woman who had mild COVID-19 (a few samples of this study predate the infection). Cell type and time point are not known. Here the CDR3 reads CSARDRQGALEGYTF. The CDR3 DNA is TGCAGTGCTAGGGATAGACAGGGGGCGTTGGAAGGCTACACCTTC.